This T cell receptor beta chain was recorded in a study of blood T cells in healthy people across ages. Study at large: Per two T cells, template switching captured roughly one barcoded beta molecule.

Ranging in age from roughly 6 to 100, the donors were healthy Caucasian individuals from Russia. General study points: Researchers judged that diversity estimates from one million T cells fell short of true values.

A second about 6 to 12 cycle PCR used barcoded and J-beta primers. From the 5' RACE reads, TCRdb called clonotypes with MiXCR, one entry per CDR3 protein. The sample holds some 750,000 distinct CDR3 sequences, 20% to 25% seen once. Germline V gene data show CDR1 as MRHNA and CDR2 as SNTAGT. The CDR3 is 13 amino acids. About this clonotype itself: Its antigen is still unknown.

V usage is TRBV6-4 and J usage is TRBJ2-5, with 9 bases identical to TRBD1. The J call is doubtful: the DNA matches TRBJ2-7 better. The sequenced sample consisted of blood. This clonotype was sampled from a man aged 65 to 85 in good health. CDR3 nucleotides: TGTGCCAGCAGTTCCGAGACAGGGGGCGAGCAGTACTTC. Protein product: CASSSETGGEQYF.